The 3 T cell receptor beta chains below come from one sample, sequenced in a study of graft-versus-host responses after intestinal transplantation. Their antigens remain unidentified. The protocol was immunoSEQ multiplex PCR, while the TCRdb copy is restricted to in-frame clones and leaves out a portion. The data show nearly 110,000 clones, approximately 88% seen once. The specimen was unstimulated CD4+ T cells sorted from spleen or lymph node cells, collected before transplant. Receptors originate from a human donor who was the organ donor for an intestinal transplant.

This chain links TRBV5-8 with TRBJ2-5; D not certain. There are 14 residues in the CDR3. Germline V gene lookup returns CDR1 SGHTS and CDR2 YDEGEE. The V and J ends lost 1 base and 0 bases respectively, with 7 bases between them. CDR3 in DNA: TGTGCCAGCAGCTTGACACTTAACCAAGAGACCCAGTACTTC. This translates into CASSLTLNQETQYF.

The gene calls are TRBV2 and TRBJ2-7; D remains ambiguous. V dropped 4 bases and J dropped 1 base, with 8 bases sitting between them. The germline V gene encodes CDR1 SNHLY and CDR2 FYNNEI. The CDR3 is made up of 13 amino acids. CDR3 amino acids: CASSVGRSYEQYF. CDR3 nucleotides: TGTGCCAGCAGTGTGGGCCGTTCCTACGAGCAGTACTTC.

J is TRBJ2-7 and V is TRBV11-2; D gene uncertain. V was cut by 1 base and J by 3 bases, with 13 bases left in between. The CDR3 has 15 residues. Germline V CDR1 and CDR2: SGHAT, FQNNGV. CDR3 sequence: CASSLGMWTGYEQYF. Written as DNA, the CDR3 is TGTGCCAGCAGCTTAGGGATGTGGACCGGCTACGAGCAGTACTTC.